This T cell receptor beta chain was sequenced for a study of blood T cell repertoires in COVID-19. Looking at the study overall: Acute-phase and convalescent COVID-19 samples originated in the United States, Italy and Spain. From T cells, B-cell-depleted T cells, or PBMCs came the material, which was cDNA or gDNA.

Per the original methods: From reference gene primer amplification, estimates of nucleated cell counts were derived. Using immunoSEQ multiplex PCR, the repertoire was profiled, and TCRdb retains in-frame clones only, with some absent. V, J and clone size are those of that table, while D and trimming were read from the DNA. The table lists about 4,600 clones, approximately 91% of them singletons. Germline V gene lookup returns CDR1 LNHDA and CDR2 SQIVND (reference sequence). The CDR3 has 14 residues. V gave up 6 bases and J gave up 13 bases; unmatched junction bases: 11. The clonotype comes from a woman over 75 with acute or convalescent COVID-19. The specimen was peripheral blood. This chain links TRBV19 with TRBJ2-1, with TRBD2 matching 11 bases. The CDR3 reads CASSQTLAGGLQFF. The CDR3 DNA is TGTGCCAGTAGCCAAACTCTAGCGGGGGGTCTACAGTTCTTC.